These 29 T cell receptor beta chains originate from one sample sequenced in a study of blood T cells in healthy people across ages. A second PCR of about 7 to 11 cycles used a sample-barcoded 5' primer and a J-beta primer mix. TCRdb reprocessed the 5' RACE reads with MiXCR, giving one entry per CDR3 protein. The sample lists around 1,600,000 distinct CDR3 sequences, less than 45% seen once, with approximately 4% in the top ten. Material: blood. Receptor source: a woman aged 18-30 years in good health.

This clonotype was seen only a few times. In DNA, the CDR3 is TGTGCCAGCTCACGGGGACAGGGAAACTTGATTAACTATGGCTACACCTTC. Residues: CASSRGQGNLINYGYTF. The chain combines TRBV18 with TRBJ1-2; 9 positions match TRBD1. From germline, CDR1 is KGHSH and CDR2 LQKENI. This CDR3 region has 17 residues. J gave up 1 base and V 4 bases, and 10 bases lay outside the gene matches.

The chain links TRBV5-6 to TRBJ1-1; 8 bases agree with TRBD1. V lost 3 bases and J lost 3; bases outside the gene matches: 10. This CDR3 has 16 residues. Germline-derived CDR1 and CDR2 are SGHDT and YYEEEE. This CDR3 is CASSSGAGGEDTEAFF. The CDR3 coding sequence is TGTGCCAGCAGCTCCGGGGCAGGGGGCGAGGACACTGAAGCTTTCTTT. Together with reference TRBV5-6 and TRBJ1-1, the CDR3 gives the full variable domain: DAGVTQSPTHLIKTRGQQVTLRCSPKSGHDTVSWYQQALGQGPQFIFQYYEEEERQRGNFPDRFSGHQFPNYSSELNVNALLLGDSALYLCASSSGAGGEDTEAFFGQGTRLTVV.

The chain combines TRBV7-9 with TRBJ1-1, with D possibly matching TRBD1 (6 bases). The V end was cut by 4 bases, the J end by 3 bases, with 12 bases between. This CDR3 spans 14 amino acids. Germline assignment: CDR1 SEHNR and CDR2 FQNEAQ (reference sequence). The CDR3 region has the DNA TGTGCCAGCAGCTCCTCCGGGGGGCACACTGAAGCTTTCTTT. The encoded protein is CASSSSGGHTEAFF.

This clonotype appeared a few times. The rearrangement joins TRBV6-1 to TRBJ1-1; D possibly corresponds to TRBD1 (6 bases). The V end was cut by 4 bases, the J end by 0 bases, with 9 bases between. The CDR3 runs to 14 residues. Germline CDR1 reads MNHNS; CDR2 reads SASEGT. CDR3 amino acids: CASSGYRVNTEAFF. CDR3 DNA sequence: TGTGCCAGCAGTGGCTACAGGGTGAACACTGAAGCTTTCTTT.

V gene TRBV15 combines with J gene TRBJ2-6, with D hard to call. V was trimmed by 0 bases and J by 0 bases, leaving 9 bases between them. The length of the CDR3 is 17 residues. Germline V gene sequence: CDR1 LNHNV, CDR2 YYDKDF (reference sequence). CDR3 sequence reads: CATSRDYGVSGANVLTF. The DNA for the CDR3 is TGTGCCACCAGCAGAGATTATGGGGTCTCTGGGGCCAACGTCCTGACTTTC.

The chain joins TRBV12-3 or TRBV12-4 to TRBJ1-4, with a possible D match to TRBD1 (5 bases). V was clipped by 5 bases and J by 8 bases, with 12 bases between them. This CDR3 comprises 13 residues. CDR3 residues: CASSGARFEKLFF. CDR3 sequence (DNA): TGTGCCAGCAGTGGGGCCAGGTTCGAAAAACTGTTTTTT.

This clonotype was observed a handful of times. The chain uses TRBV10-2 and TRBJ1-2; 7 bases are a match to TRBD1. The junction had 8 bases not matched to a gene; V was cut back by 3 bases and J by 7 bases. Germline V gene sequence: CDR1 WSHSY, CDR2 SAAADI. The CDR3 is 14 amino acids. The CDR3 DNA follows: TGCGCCAGCAGTGAATCTCGAGGGGGCCGTGGCTACACCTTC. Translating gives CASSESRGGRGYTF.

The rearrangement joins TRBV5-1 to TRBJ2-7, with D hard to call. CDR1 is SGHRS and CDR2 is YFSETQ in the germline V gene. V was clipped by 1 base and J by 1 base, with 12 bases between them. This CDR3 region has 15 residues. The chain's CDR3 is CASSLRLLLSYEQYF. DNA of the CDR3: TGCGCCAGCAGCTTGAGGTTATTGCTTTCCTACGAGCAGTACTTC.

The chain links TRBV20-1 to TRBJ2-7; no firm D call. Germline assignment: CDR1 DFQATT and CDR2 SNEGSKA (reference sequence). Trimming took 0 bases from V and 7 from J, leaving 13 bases between them. This CDR3 spans 13 amino acids. CDR3 in DNA: TGCAGTGCTAGAGATAAGGCAGTGGAAGAGCAGTACTTC. Protein sequence: CSARDKAVEEQYF.

The V call is TRBV20-1, the J call TRBJ2-1; TRBD2 agrees at 7 bases. The ends lost 4 bases at V and 3 bases at J; junction bases unmatched: 6. CDR3 length: 14 amino acids. In germline, CDR1 is DFQATT, CDR2 SNEGSKA (reference sequence). The CDR3 region has the DNA TGCAGTGCTACAGGACTAGAAATCTACAATGAGCAGTTCTTC. Amino acid sequence: CSATGLEIYNEQFF.

This clonotype came up a few times. The chain couples TRBV4-2 to TRBJ1-2, with a tentative D call TRBD1 (5 bases). Germline loops: CDR1 LGHNA, CDR2 YNFKEQ. The CDR3 runs to 14 residues. V lost 0 bases and J lost 7, with 12 bases in between. Written as DNA, the CDR3 is TGTGCCAGCAGCCAAGACTCACCCGGGGGTGGCTACACCTTC. Its translation: CASSQDSPGGGYTF.

This clonotype was picked up a small number of times. The rearrangement uses TRBV15 and TRBJ1-2, with TRBD1 matching 7 bases. The CDR3 has 13 residues. The V gene end was trimmed by 2 bases and the J gene end by 8 bases; junction bases not matched to a gene: 5. Germline lookup yields CDR1 LNHNV and CDR2 YYDKDF (reference sequence). CDR3 coding DNA: TGTGCCACCAGCAGAAACGACAGGGCCGGCTACACCTTC. Residues: CATSRNDRAGYTF.

The chain uses TRBV9 and TRBJ2-1; D uncertain. Per the germline V gene, CDR1 is SGDLS and CDR2 is YYNGEE. The CDR3 is 12 residues long. Trimming removed 4 bases at V and 10 bases at J, with 12 bases between. Written as DNA, the CDR3 is TGTGCCAGCAGCCCCCGGTCCTCCGAGCAGTTCTTC. Protein sequence: CASSPRSSEQFF. The whole variable domain, filled in from reference TRBV9 and TRBJ2-1, reads DSGVTQTPKHLITATGQRVTLRCSPRSGDLSVYWYQQSLDQGLQFLIQYYNGEERAKGNILERFSAQQFPDLHSELNLSSLELGDSALYFCASSPRSSEQFFGPGTRLTVL.

The V gene is TRBV7-6, the J gene TRBJ2-3; tentative D call: TRBD2 (5 bases). The CDR3 is 17 amino acids. The V gene's germline CDR1 is SGHVS and CDR2 FNYEAQ. Trimming removed 6 bases at V and 6 bases at J, with 25 bases between. The CDR3 reads CASSLRASRQVGDTQYF. The CDR3, as DNA: TGTGCCAGCAGTCTGAGGGCTAGCCGGCAAGTTGGGGATACGCAGTATTTT.

There are a few counts of this clonotype. J is TRBJ2-3 and V is TRBV2; 8 bases fit TRBD1. V shed 6 bases, J shed 13 bases, and the junction held 6 bases outside the gene matches. The CDR3 has 11 amino acids. Germline CDR1 is SNHLY and CDR2 is FYNNEI. The CDR3 DNA reads TGTGCCAGCAGGGACACAGGGGGAGAGTATTTT. It encodes CASRDTGGEYF. The whole variable domain, remainder taken from reference TRBV2 and TRBJ2-3, is EPEVTQTPSHQVTQMGQEVILRCVPISNHLYFYWYRQILGQKVEFLVSFYNNEISEKSEIFDDQFSVERPDGSNFTLKIRSTKLEDSAMYFCASRDTGGEYFGPGTRLTVL.

J is TRBJ2-7 and V is TRBV7-2; the match to TRBD1 covers 7 bases. The CDR3 length is 14 residues. Germline V gene lookup returns CDR1 SGHTA and CDR2 FQGNSA. V shed 5 bases and J 7 bases; nucleotides not matched to a gene: 11. CDR3 region: CASSADRVYNEQYF. The CDR3 DNA sequence: TGTGCCAGCAGCGCCGACAGGGTCTACAATGAGCAGTACTTC.

V usage is TRBV25-1 and J usage is TRBJ1-1; TRBD1 is a possible D gene (6 bases). From germline, CDR1 is MGHDK and CDR2 SYGVNS. V was trimmed by 2 bases and J by 7 bases, leaving 14 bases between them. The CDR3 runs to 14 residues. The CDR3 region is CASSEDRRYGEAFF. The CDR3 bases are TGTGCCAGCAGTGAAGACAGGAGGTACGGTGAAGCTTTCTTT.

The chain joins TRBV20-1 to TRBJ2-3, with 14 nucleotides matching TRBD2. Germline values: CDR1 DFQATT, CDR2 SNEGSKA (reference sequence). The CDR3 extends over 17 amino acids. With 6 bases clipped from V and 0 bases from J, the junction kept 8 bases outside the gene matches. In DNA, the CDR3 is TGCAGTGCAACCGGGACTAGCGGGGGCGGGAGCACAGATACGCAGTATTTT. This gives the protein CSATGTSGGGSTDTQYF.

This clonotype was detected a few times. The chain couples TRBV6-2 or TRBV6-3 to TRBJ2-3, with 8 bases that match TRBD2. The germline gives CDR1 MNHEY, CDR2 SVGEGT. This CDR3 spans 14 amino acids. Unmatched junction bases numbered 4, after V lost 6 bases and J lost 2 bases. CDR3 sequence (DNA): TGTGCCAGCAGCTGGACTAGCTACACAGATACGCAGTATTTT. It encodes CASSWTSYTDTQYF.

This clonotype showed up just a few times. V is TRBV9 and J is TRBJ2-3; possibly TRBD2 for D (5 bases). V gave up 0 bases and J gave up 2 bases, with 10 bases separating them. The V gene's germline CDR1 is SGDLS and CDR2 YYNGEE. This CDR3 is built from 15 residues. CDR3 sequence (DNA): TGTGCCAGCAGCGTAGCTTCGGGGTACACAGATACGCAGTATTTT. As protein: CASSVASGYTDTQYF.

This clonotype was recorded a few times. The chain links TRBV20-1 to TRBJ2-1; a weak D match, TRBD2 (6 bases). Trimming took 0 bases from V and 0 from J, leaving 18 bases between them. The CDR3 spans 18 residues. Germline V gene data show CDR1 as DFQATT and CDR2 as SNEGSKA (reference sequence). Here the CDR3 reads CSARDQEGGYDSYNEQFF. CDR3 DNA sequence: TGCAGTGCTAGAGATCAGGAGGGCGGGTATGACTCCTACAATGAGCAGTTCTTC.

The V gene is TRBV15, the J gene TRBJ1-5, with D unresolved. V lost 0 bases and J 5 bases, leaving 14 bases between the germline ends. Per the germline V gene, CDR1 is LNHNV and CDR2 is YYDKDF (reference sequence). The length of the CDR3 is 16 residues. CDR3 loop: CATSRDATLGYQPQHF. In nucleotides, the CDR3 is TGTGCCACCAGCAGAGACGCCACATTGGGCTATCAGCCCCAGCATTTT.

This clonotype was recorded only once. The V gene is TRBV4-1, the J gene TRBJ2-5; D gene unclear. The germline V gene has CDR1 MGHRA and CDR2 YSYEKL. The germline V and J ends were trimmed by 0 bases and 1 base, with 9 bases remaining between them. This CDR3 comprises 15 residues. CDR3 amino acids: CASSQDTWGQETQYF. The CDR3 coding sequence is TGCGCCAGCAGCCAAGACACGTGGGGCCAAGAGACCCAGTACTTC.

The gene calls are TRBV12-3 or TRBV12-4 and TRBJ1-2; no firm D call. This CDR3 is 13 amino acids long. The V end lost 3 bases, the J end lost 4 bases, and 9 bases lay between the germline ends. The CDR3 protein is CASSFKGSYGYTF. The CDR3 DNA reads as TGTGCCAGCAGTTTCAAGGGATCCTATGGCTACACCTTC.

This chain joins TRBV29-1 and TRBJ2-1; 8 nucleotides line up with TRBD2. The CDR3 is made up of 14 amino acids. Per the germline V gene, CDR1 is SQVTM and CDR2 is ANQGSEA. V lost 4 bases and J lost 7; bases outside the gene matches: 9. CDR3 in amino acids: CSVGGKRERNEQFF. The CDR3, as DNA: TGCAGCGTTGGGGGGAAGCGGGAGCGGAATGAGCAGTTCTTC.

The rearrangement links TRBV27 to TRBJ2-7, with 10 nucleotides matching TRBD1. The CDR3 is 16 amino acids. The germline V gene has CDR1 MNHEY and CDR2 SMNVEV (reference sequence). J lost 8 bases, V lost 6 bases, and 16 bases had no gene match. CDR3 sequence reads: CASSHESDRGFYQQYF. The CDR3 DNA sequence: TGTGCCAGCAGCCACGAGTCGGACAGGGGGTTTTACCAGCAGTACTTC.

The chain carries TRBV6-4 and TRBJ2-2; D is unresolved. Trimming removed 4 bases from V and 4 bases from J, with 10 bases in between. The CDR3 covers 14 residues. Per germline, CDR1 MRHNA and CDR2 SNTAGT. The CDR3: CASSALPGTGELFF. In nucleotides, the CDR3 is TGTGCCAGCAGTGCCCTCCCGGGCACCGGGGAGCTGTTTTTT.

The J gene is TRBJ1-2, the V gene TRBV15; D unclear. Trimming stripped 5 bases from V and 4 bases from J, with 17 bases between. Looked up from germline, CDR1 is LNHNV and CDR2 is YYDKDF (reference sequence). This CDR3 has 15 residues. The CDR3, as DNA: TGTGCCACCAGCGAGAGCGGCACCGCTTTCTATGGCTACACCTTC. Translating it yields CATSESGTAFYGYTF.

This clonotype is a singleton in its sample. The CDR3 loop reads CASYVTGTGGHEQYF. CDR3 DNA: TGTGCCAGCTACGTCACCGGGACAGGGGGCCACGAGCAGTACTTC. The gene calls are TRBV28 and TRBJ2-5, with TRBD1 identical over 12 bases. The J call could be wrong; TRBJ2-7 is a better fit for the DNA end. Germline-derived CDR1 and CDR2 are MDHEN and SYDVKM. This CDR3 comprises 15 residues.